This T cell receptor (beta chain) was documented in a study of regulatory T cells in long-lasting Graves disease. Overall study context: The term persistent Graves' disease signified upward of 5 years on antithyroid drugs with positive TSH receptor antibodies.

Documented time point: persistent/refractory GD, antithyroid drugs over 5 years with positive TRAb. The TCR library used RNA extracted from PBMCs. Peripheral blood, approximately 9 milliliters per patient, was collected in EDTA tubes. This clonotype appeared many times. Its antigen is not identified. HTBI primers from iRepertoire and Arm-PCR of CDR3 regions yielded the TCR beta libraries. TCRdb reprocessed the multiplex PCR reads with MiXCR, giving one entry per CDR3 protein. Here the sample spans 350,000 to 500,000 distinct CDR3 sequences, about 21% being singletons. The CDR3 covers 12 residues. The V end lost 4 bases, the J end lost 10 bases, and 8 bases lay between the germline ends. Study-wide results and limits: Those with persistent Graves' had less TCR diversity than newly diagnosed patients.

The sample in question was peripheral blood mononuclear cells (PBMCs), obtained when the disease was refractory, from a patient treated with antithyroid drugs. The chain is built from TRBV12-3 or TRBV12-4 and TRBJ1-6; D uncertain. The sequence derives from a female donor with Graves disease. CDR3 residues: CASSSVYSPLHF. In DNA form, the CDR3 reads TGTGCCAGCAGTTCCGTATACTCACCCCTCCACTTT.